This TCR beta chain was identified in a study of T cell responses to AZD1222 COVID-19 vaccine. This CDR3 spans 13 amino acids. Germline V lookup: CDR1 SEHNR, CDR2 FQNEAQ (reference sequence). The V end was cut by 5 bases, the J end by 2 bases, with 6 bases between. This table comes from immunoSEQ multiplex PCR, and its TCRdb copy is limited to in-frame clones, with some not included. The sample shows 90,000 to 120,000 clones, roughly 90% of them seen only once. Source: peripheral blood, taken on day 0 of AZD1222 vaccination. The gene calls are TRBV7-9 and TRBJ2-2; perhaps TRBD2 as D (5 bases). The sequence was obtained from an adult in good health. CDR3 residues: CASSRGNTGELFF. CDR3 in DNA: TGTGCCAGCAGCCGGGGTAACACCGGGGAGCTGTTTTTT.